This TCR beta chain was sequenced during a study of patients and donors after allogeneic stem cell transplantation. TCRdb re-derived calls from the RT-PCR reads in MiXCR, one entry per CDR3 protein. Of fewer than 200,000 distinct CDR3 sequences listed, 30% are singletons. Trimming shortened V by 0 bases and J by 4 bases, and 8 bases separated the two germline ends. The CDR3 is made up of 14 amino acids. Sequenced input: blood, either unsorted or a sorted T cell fraction (not recorded which). The V call is TRBV12-3 or TRBV12-4, the J call TRBJ2-3; maybe TRBD2 (5 bases). This clonotype was sampled from a human donor who was either an allogeneic HSCT recipient or a stem cell or donor lymphocyte infusion donor (not recorded which). It is not recorded whose cells these are; they may come from a transplant donor. The CDR3: CASSLAGDSDTQYF. CDR3 in DNA: TGTGCCAGCAGTTTAGCGGGAGACTCAGATACGCAGTATTTT.